This T cell receptor beta chain appears in the sequencing data of a study of T cell repertoires in cytomegalovirus infection. Study details: CMV infection together with matching HLA type was indicated by public TCR beta signatures.

Findings and limits, study-wide: HLA-C-restricted CMV clonotypes gave the most frequent clonotype in two of eight donors.

Comments on this clonotype: Its antigen is still unknown.

Germline V CDR1 and CDR2: SGHVS, FQNEAQ. The V end lost 5 bases, the J end lost 1 base, and 12 bases lay between the germline ends. This CDR3 region has 14 residues. MiXCR, run by TCRdb on the reads, gives a single entry per CDR3 protein. The data hold 650,000 to 900,000 distinct CDR3 sequences, with under 35% observed a single time. This specimen consisted of cultured CD8+ T cells from PBMCs, obtained from culture after CMV antigen stimulation. The TCR sequence derives from a human donor in good health (CMV status not recorded). Some clones in this sample may be carry-over from other donors' samples. The chain combines TRBV7-8 with TRBJ2-7; D gene unclear. The CDR3 loop reads CASSPGVGSYEQYF. The CDR3 DNA sequence: TGTGCCAGCAGCCCAGGTGTAGGGTCCTACGAGCAGTACTTC.